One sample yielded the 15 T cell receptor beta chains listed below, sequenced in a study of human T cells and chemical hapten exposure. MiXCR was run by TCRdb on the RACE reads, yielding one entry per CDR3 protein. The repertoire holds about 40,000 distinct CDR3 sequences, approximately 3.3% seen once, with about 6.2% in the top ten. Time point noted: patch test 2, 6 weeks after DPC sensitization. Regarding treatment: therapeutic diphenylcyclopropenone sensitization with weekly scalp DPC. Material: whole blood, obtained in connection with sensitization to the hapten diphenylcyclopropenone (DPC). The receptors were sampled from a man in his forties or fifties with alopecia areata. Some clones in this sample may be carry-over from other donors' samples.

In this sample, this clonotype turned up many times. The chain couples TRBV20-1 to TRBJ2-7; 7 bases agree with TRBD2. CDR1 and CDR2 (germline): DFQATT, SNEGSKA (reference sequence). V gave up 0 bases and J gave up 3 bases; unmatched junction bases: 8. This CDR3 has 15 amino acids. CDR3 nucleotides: TGCAGTGCTAGAGATCTGGCTAGCGGATACTACGAGCAGTACTTC. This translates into CSARDLASGYYEQYF.

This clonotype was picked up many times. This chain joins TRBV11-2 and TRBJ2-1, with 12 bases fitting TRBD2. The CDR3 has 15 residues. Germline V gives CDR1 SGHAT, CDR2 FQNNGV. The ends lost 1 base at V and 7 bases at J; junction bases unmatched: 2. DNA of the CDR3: TGTGCCAGCAGCTTAGGGCTAGCGGGAGGGAATGAGCAGTTCTTC. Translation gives CASSLGLAGGNEQFF.

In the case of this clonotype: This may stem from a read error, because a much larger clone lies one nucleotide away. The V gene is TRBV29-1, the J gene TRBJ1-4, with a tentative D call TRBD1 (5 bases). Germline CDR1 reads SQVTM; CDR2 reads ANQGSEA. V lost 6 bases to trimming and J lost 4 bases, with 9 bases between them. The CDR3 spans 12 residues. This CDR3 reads CSVRGCNEKLFF. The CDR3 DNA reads TGCAGCGTCCGGGGCTGTAATGAAAAACTGTTTTTT.

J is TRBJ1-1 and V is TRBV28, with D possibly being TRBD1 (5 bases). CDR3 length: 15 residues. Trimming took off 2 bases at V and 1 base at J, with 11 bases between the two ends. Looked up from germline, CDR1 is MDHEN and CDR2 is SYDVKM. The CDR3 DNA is TGTGCCAGCAGTTTAGGGGGTTCCGGGAACACTGAAGCTTTCTTT. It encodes CASSLGGSGNTEAFF.

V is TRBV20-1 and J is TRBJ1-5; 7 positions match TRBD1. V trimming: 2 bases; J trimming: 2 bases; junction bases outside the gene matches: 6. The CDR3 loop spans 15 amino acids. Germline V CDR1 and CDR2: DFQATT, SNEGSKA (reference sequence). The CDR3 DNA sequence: TGCAGTGCTAGAAGGAGGGGGCGAGGCAATCAGCCCCAGCATTTT. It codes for CSARRRGRGNQPQHF.

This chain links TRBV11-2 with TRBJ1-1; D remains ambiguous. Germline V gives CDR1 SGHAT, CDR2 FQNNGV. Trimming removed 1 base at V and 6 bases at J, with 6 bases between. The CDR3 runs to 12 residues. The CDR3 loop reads CASSLGLAEAFF. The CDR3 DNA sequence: TGTGCCAGCAGCTTAGGGTTGGCTGAAGCTTTCTTT. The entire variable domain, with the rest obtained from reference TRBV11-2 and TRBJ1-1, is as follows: EAGVAQSPRYKIIEKRQSVAFWCNPISGHATLYWYQQILGQGPKLLIQFQNNGVVDDSQLPKDRFSAERLKGVDSTLKIQPAKLEDSAVYLCASSLGLAEAFFGQGTRLTVV.

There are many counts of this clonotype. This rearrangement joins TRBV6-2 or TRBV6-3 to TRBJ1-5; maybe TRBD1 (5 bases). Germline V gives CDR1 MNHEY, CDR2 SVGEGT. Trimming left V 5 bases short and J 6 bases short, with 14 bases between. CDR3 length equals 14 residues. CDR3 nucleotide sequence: TGTGCCAGCAGTCCCCCGCCCGGGGCTCAGCCCCAGCATTTT. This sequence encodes CASSPPPGAQPQHF.

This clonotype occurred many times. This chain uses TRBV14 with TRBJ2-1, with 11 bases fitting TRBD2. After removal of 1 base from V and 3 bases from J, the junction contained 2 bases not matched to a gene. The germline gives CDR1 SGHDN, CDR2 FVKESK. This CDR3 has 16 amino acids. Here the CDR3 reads CASSQGGLAVYNEQFF. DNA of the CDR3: TGTGCCAGCAGCCAAGGGGGACTAGCGGTCTACAATGAGCAGTTCTTC.

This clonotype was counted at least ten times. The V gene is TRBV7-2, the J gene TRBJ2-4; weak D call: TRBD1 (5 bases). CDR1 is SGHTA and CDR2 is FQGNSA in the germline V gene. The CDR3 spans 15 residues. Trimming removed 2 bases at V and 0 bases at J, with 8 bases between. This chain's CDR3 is CASSLTTVAKNIQYF. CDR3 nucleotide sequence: TGTGCCAGCAGCTTAACGACAGTAGCCAAAAACATTCAGTACTTC.

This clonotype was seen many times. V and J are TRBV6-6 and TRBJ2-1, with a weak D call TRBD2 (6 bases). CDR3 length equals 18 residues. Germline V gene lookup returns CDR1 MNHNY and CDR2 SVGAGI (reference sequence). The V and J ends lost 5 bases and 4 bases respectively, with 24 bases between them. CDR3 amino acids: CASSLTSSFGSRYNEQFF. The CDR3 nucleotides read TGTGCCAGCAGTCTGACTAGTTCGTTTGGTAGTCGGTACAATGAGCAGTTCTTC.

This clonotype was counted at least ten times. Written as DNA, the CDR3 is TGTGCCAGCAGCGTAGGAGGAGACACTGAAGCTTTCTTT. Its translation is CASSVGGDTEAFF. V gene TRBV9 combines with J gene TRBJ1-1; D is unresolved. CDR3 length: 13 amino acids. The ends were cut back, 0 bases at V and 3 bases at J, with 6 bases in the middle. Germline loops: CDR1 SGDLS, CDR2 YYNGEE.

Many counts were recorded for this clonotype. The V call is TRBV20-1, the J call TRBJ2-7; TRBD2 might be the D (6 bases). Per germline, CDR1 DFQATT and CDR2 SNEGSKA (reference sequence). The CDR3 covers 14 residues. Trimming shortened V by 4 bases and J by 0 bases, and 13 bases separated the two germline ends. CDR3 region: CSATSGTYSYEQYF. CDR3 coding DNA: TGCAGTGCTACCTCCGGGACTTACTCCTACGAGCAGTACTTC.

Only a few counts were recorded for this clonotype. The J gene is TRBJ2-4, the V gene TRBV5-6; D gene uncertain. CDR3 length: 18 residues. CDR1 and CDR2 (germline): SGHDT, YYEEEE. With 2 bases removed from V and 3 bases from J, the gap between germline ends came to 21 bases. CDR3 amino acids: CASSLNSWQAPGKNIQYF. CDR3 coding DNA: TGTGCCAGCAGCTTAAATTCGTGGCAGGCGCCGGGCAAAAACATTCAGTACTTC.

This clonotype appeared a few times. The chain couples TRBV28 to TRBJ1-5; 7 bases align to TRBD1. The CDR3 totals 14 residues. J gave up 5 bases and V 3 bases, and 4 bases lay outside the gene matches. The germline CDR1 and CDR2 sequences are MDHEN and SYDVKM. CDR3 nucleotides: TGTGCCAGCAGTTTGGGAGGGGGCTATCAGCCCCAGCATTTT. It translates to CASSLGGGYQPQHF.

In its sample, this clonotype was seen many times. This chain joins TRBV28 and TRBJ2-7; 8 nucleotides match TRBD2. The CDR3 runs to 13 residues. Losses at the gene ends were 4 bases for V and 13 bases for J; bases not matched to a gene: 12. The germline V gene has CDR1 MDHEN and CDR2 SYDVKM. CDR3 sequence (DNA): TGTGCCAGCAGTTCCCACCCAGGGTGGACTAGCTACTTC. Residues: CASSSHPGWTSYF.